Below are 26 T cell receptor beta chains sequenced from a single sample in a study of cytomegalovirus exposure and HLA in healthy donors. Amplification used 60 Vbeta primers and 13 Jbeta primers. Clones were read by immunoSEQ multiplex PCR, and TCRdb kept only the in-frame ones, dropping some. The sample carries 150,000 to 200,000 clones, approximately 78% recorded once. Material: PBMCs. The receptors stem from a young woman in good health and CMV-seronegative.

The V and J genes are TRBV20-1 and TRBJ1-1, with a possible D match to TRBD1 (5 bases). The V end lost 1 base, the J end lost 8 bases, and 8 bases lay between the germline ends. In germline, CDR1 is DFQATT, CDR2 SNEGSKA (reference sequence). The CDR3 is 11 amino acids. The CDR3 reads CSARGNREAFF. CDR3 nucleotide sequence: TGCAGTGCTAGAGGAAACAGGGAAGCTTTCTTT.

The chain recombines TRBV6-5 with TRBJ1-2, with D possibly being TRBD1 (5 bases). CDR1 and CDR2 (germline): MNHEY, SVGAGI. The CDR3 is 12 amino acids. Trimming left V 4 bases short and J 8 bases short, with 11 bases between. The CDR3: CASSSFDRGYTF. CDR3 nucleotides: TGTGCCAGCAGTTCCTTCGACAGAGGCTACACCTTC.

As DNA, the CDR3 is TGTGCCAGCAGCCCCCACCTGGCGCAGGGGTATGGGGCCAACGTCCTGACTTTC. Protein: CASSPHLAQGYGANVLTF. The V gene is TRBV11-2, the J gene TRBJ2-6; possible D gene TRBD1, 6 bases. The CDR3 runs to 18 residues. CDR1 and CDR2 (germline): SGHAT, FQNNGV. Trimming stripped 5 bases from V and 3 bases from J, with 20 bases between. Full variable domain (remainder filled in from reference TRBV11-2 and TRBJ2-6): EAGVAQSPRYKIIEKRQSVAFWCNPISGHATLYWYQQILGQGPKLLIQFQNNGVVDDSQLPKDRFSAERLKGVDSTLKIQPAKLEDSAVYLCASSPHLAQGYGANVLTFGAGSRLTVL.

V is TRBV7-9 and J is TRBJ1-6, with D perhaps TRBD1 (5 bases). The CDR3 runs 18 residues. Trimming removed 5 bases from V and 2 bases from J, with 19 bases in between. CDR1 SEHNR and CDR2 FQNEAQ come from the germline V gene (reference sequence). The CDR3 DNA follows: TGTGCCAGCAGCCACCCGGGACTCGGCGAAGCCTATAATTCACCCCTCCACTTT. Translated, it gives CASSHPGLGEAYNSPLHF.

The chain recombines TRBV5-1 with TRBJ1-5; possibly TRBD1 for D (5 bases). Germline V gene lookup returns CDR1 SGHRS and CDR2 YFSETQ. V lost 0 bases to trimming and J lost 1 base, with 8 bases between them. The CDR3 consists of 15 residues. The CDR3 loop reads CASSLVGASNQPQHF. As DNA, the CDR3 is TGCGCCAGCAGCTTGGTAGGGGCCAGCAATCAGCCCCAGCATTTT.

The rearrangement uses TRBV10-3 and TRBJ1-1; 9 bases map to TRBD1. Germline CDR1 reads ENHRY; CDR2 reads SYGVKD. J gave up 5 bases and V 7 bases, and 8 bases lay outside the gene matches. The CDR3 runs 14 residues. The CDR3 region has the DNA TGTGCCATCACCCTGGGACAGGGAAATACTGAAGCTTTCTTT. Translated, it gives CAITLGQGNTEAFF.

The CDR3 spells CASSQRGNPDTQYF. The CDR3 DNA reads TGTGCCAGCAGCCAACGAGGGAACCCAGATACGCAGTATTTT. The chain couples TRBV4-2 to TRBJ2-3, with a tentative D call TRBD2 (5 bases). V lost 2 bases and J 4 bases, leaving 10 bases between the germline ends. Germline CDR1 LGHNA, CDR2 YNFKEQ. The CDR3 covers 14 residues.

V gene TRBV6-5 combines with J gene TRBJ1-2, with 11 nucleotides matching TRBD1. V lost 5 bases to trimming and J lost 4 bases; unmatched junction nucleotides: 6. Germline-derived CDR1 and CDR2 are MNHEY and SVGAGI. This CDR3 has 15 residues. The CDR3 coding sequence is TGTGCCAGCAGTGGACAGGGGGCTCGGAGCTATGGCTACACCTTC. Its protein product is CASSGQGARSYGYTF.

V usage is TRBV7-9 and J usage is TRBJ2-1, with a weak D call TRBD2 (5 bases). Germline-derived CDR1 and CDR2 are SEHNR and FQNEAQ (reference sequence). The CDR3 contains 11 residues. The CDR3 loop is CATSRGNEQFF. The CDR3 DNA sequence: TGTGCTACGAGCCGGGGCAATGAGCAGTTCTTC.

The chain combines TRBV7-9 with TRBJ1-1; possibly TRBD1 for D (6 bases). Deletions cut 5 bases from V and 6 bases from J, with 19 bases between. The CDR3 is made up of 15 amino acids. CDR1 is SEHNR, CDR2 FQNEAQ, per germline (reference sequence). The CDR3 reads CASSRIGQSIPEAFF. In DNA, the CDR3 is TGTGCCAGCAGCCGCATTGGACAGTCTATTCCTGAAGCTTTCTTT.

The gene calls are TRBV30 and TRBJ2-7; TRBD1 matches at 12 bases. Trimming took 3 bases from V and 5 from J; bases not matched to a gene: 5. The CDR3 sequence is 14 residues long. The germline CDR1 and CDR2 sequences are GTSNPN and SVGIG (reference sequence). The CDR3 protein is CAWSPGTGGHEQYF. DNA for the CDR3: TGTGCCTGGAGCCCCGGGACAGGGGGCCACGAGCAGTACTTC.

Remarks on this clone: This CDR3 is also generated by other DNA sequences in the sample. The genes are TRBV19 and TRBJ2-5, with TRBD1 matching over 7 bases. The CDR3 consists of 13 residues. Germline-derived CDR1 and CDR2 are LNHDA and SQIVND (reference sequence). Losses at the gene ends were 5 bases for V and 5 bases for J; bases not matched to a gene: 5. For the CDR3, the DNA is TGTGCCAGTAGTCGGGACAGAGGGGAGACCCAGTACTTC. It codes for CASSRDRGETQYF.

This chain connects TRBV7-6 to TRBJ2-7; 9 bases align to TRBD2. V lost 1 base and J lost 3; bases outside the gene matches: 4. This CDR3 comprises 15 residues. CDR1 and CDR2 (germline): SGHVS, FNYEAQ. CDR3 coding DNA: TGTGCCAGCAGCTTAGGGCTAGCGGGATTCTACGAGCAGTACTTC. It specifies CASSLGLAGFYEQYF.

This chain connects TRBV28 to TRBJ2-7, with 8 bases that match TRBD2. The CDR3 extends over 15 amino acids. The J segment lost 6 bases and the V segment lost 4 bases, leaving 11 bases of the junction unmatched. CDR1 MDHEN and CDR2 SYDVKM come from the germline V gene. As DNA, the CDR3 is TGTGCCAGCAGTTCTAACAGCCCACTAGCGGCCGAGCAGTACTTC. Translating gives CASSSNSPLAAEQYF.

The rearrangement links TRBV6-6 to TRBJ1-1; TRBD1 might be the D (6 bases). This CDR3 spans 14 amino acids. Per the germline V gene, CDR1 is MNHNY and CDR2 is SVGAGI (reference sequence). V was shortened by 6 bases and J by 7 bases, with 18 bases between the two germline ends. For the CDR3, the DNA is TGTGCCAGCAGCGACCAGACAGGTGGGGTTGAAGCTTTCTTT. Translating it yields CASSDQTGGVEAFF.

The CDR3 is CASSPGTGVFYGYTF. CDR3 DNA: TGTGCCAGCAGCCCCGGGACAGGGGTGTTCTATGGCTACACCTTC. The chain carries TRBV11-2 and TRBJ1-2; TRBD1 matches at 10 bases. Trimming at V came to 5 bases and at J to 4 bases, leaving 7 bases not matched to a gene. This CDR3 contains 15 residues. CDR1 and CDR2 from the germline V gene are SGHAT and FQNNGV.

CDR3 nucleotides: TGTGCCTGGAGTGTACAACAGGGAGTAGGAAACACCATATATTTT. It is translated as CAWSVQQGVGNTIYF. The gene calls are TRBV30 and TRBJ1-3, with a tentative D call TRBD1 (6 bases). In germline, CDR1 is GTSNPN, CDR2 SVGIG (reference sequence). This CDR3 has 15 residues. Trimming pared 0 bases from V and 4 bases from J, leaving 13 bases between. The full variable domain, rest sourced from reference TRBV30 and TRBJ1-3, is SQTIHQWPATLVQPVGSPLSLECTVEGTSNPNLYWYRQAAGRGLQLLFYSVGIGQISSEVPQNLSASRPQDRQFILSSKKLLLSDSGFYLCAWSVQQGVGNTIYFGEGSWLTVV.

The chain recombines TRBV7-9 with TRBJ2-1, with D perhaps TRBD1 (6 bases). CDR1 and CDR2 (germline): SEHNR, FQNEAQ (reference sequence). V was cut by 0 bases and J by 9 bases, with 18 bases left in between. The CDR3 length is 16 residues. The CDR3 DNA is TGTGCCAGCAGCTTAGCGAGGATACAGGGTGAGAGTGAGCAGTTCTTC. The encoded protein is CASSLARIQGESEQFF.

This chain connects TRBV5-4 to TRBJ1-4; D is uncertain. CDR3 length equals 12 residues. V was cut by 0 bases and J by 8 bases, with 5 bases left in between. Germline V gives CDR1 SGHNT, CDR2 YYREEE (reference sequence). The CDR3 DNA is TGTGCCAGCAGCTTGGGGGCCGAAAAACTGTTTTTT. Protein: CASSLGAEKLFF.

This clone appeared once. V and J are TRBV5-6 and TRBJ2-3; 7 nucleotides match TRBD2. The CDR3 contains 14 residues. V trimming: 2 bases; J trimming: 2 bases; junction bases outside the gene matches: 2. The germline V gene has CDR1 SGHDT and CDR2 YYEEEE. The CDR3 reads CASSFGLDTDTQYF. Here the CDR3 DNA reads TGTGCCAGCAGCTTTGGACTAGACACAGATACGCAGTATTTT.

The chain recombines TRBV27 with TRBJ1-5, with D uncertain. Germline lookup yields CDR1 MNHEY and CDR2 SMNVEV (reference sequence). With 6 bases removed from V and 6 bases from J, the gap between germline ends came to 12 bases. The length of the CDR3 is 13 residues. The CDR3: CASSPDGPQPQHF. DNA of the CDR3: TGTGCCAGCAGCCCCGATGGCCCTCAGCCCCAGCATTTT.

The chain uses TRBV7-9 and TRBJ2-1; TRBD2 aligns across 9 bases. Per the germline V gene, CDR1 is SEHNR and CDR2 is FQNEAQ (reference sequence). This CDR3 comprises 15 residues. The ends lost 3 bases at V and 9 bases at J; junction bases unmatched: 9. CDR3 DNA: TGTGCCAGCAGCTTCGGGGGCGGGAGGGCAGGTGAGCAGTTCTTC. Residues: CASSFGGGRAGEQFF.

The chain carries TRBV21-1 and TRBJ2-3; the table's D call of TRBD2 was not tested on the DNA. TRBV21-1 corresponds to a pseudogene. The CDR3 contains 16 residues. CDR3 loop: CASSKVVAGAADTQYF. CDR3 nucleotide sequence: TGTGCCAGCAGCAAAGTGGTAGCGGGAGCCGCAGATACGCAGTATTTT.

Points on this clone: The junction shows a germline mismatch at one end, possibly a read error. The rearrangement links TRBV5-1 to TRBJ2-5; D gene unclear. Per germline, CDR1 SGHRS and CDR2 YFSETQ. The CDR3 has 12 residues. CDR3 nucleotide sequence: TGCGCCAGCAGCTCCTCTCAAGAGGCCCAGTACTTC. Translation gives CASSSSQEAQYF.

The V call is TRBV25-1, the J call TRBJ2-1; 11 nucleotides agree with TRBD1. This CDR3 is built from 15 residues. V shed 3 bases and J 9 bases; nucleotides not matched to a gene: 7. Germline V lookup: CDR1 MGHDK, CDR2 SYGVNS. CDR3 sequence: CASSDLDRGQSEQFF. The CDR3 DNA follows: TGTGCCAGCAGTGACTTGGACAGGGGGCAAAGTGAGCAGTTCTTC.

The J gene is TRBJ1-2, the V gene TRBV5-8; TRBD1 agrees at 9 bases. The CDR3 is 15 residues long. Per the germline V gene, CDR1 is SGHTS and CDR2 is YDEGEE. V was clipped by 7 bases and J by 6 bases; unmatched bases: 13. CDR3 region: CASYFRGQGPNGYTF. The CDR3 DNA reads as TGTGCCAGCTATTTTAGGGGACAGGGACCTAATGGCTACACCTTC.